The T cell receptor (beta chain) described here comes from a study of cytomegalovirus exposure and HLA in healthy donors. About this clone: Its antigen is undetermined.

Study-wide findings and caveats: In a later analysis, HLA-associated TCR beta chains were more clonally expanded than equally common others. Reports credit the classifier with highly specific, highly sensitive diagnosis of cytomegalovirus status. Solely CMV serostatus was available to characterize immune exposure.

The CDR3 has 16 amino acids. Germline-derived CDR1 and CDR2 are KGHSH and LQKENI. V was shortened by 1 base and J by 1 base, with 13 bases between the two germline ends. 13 Jbeta primers and 60 Vbeta primers were used for the PCR. As originally analysed: Later, an analysis found roughly 80 million unique TCR beta chains, and approximately 10 million of these were shared. The assay was immunoSEQ multiplex PCR, and TCRdb's table has in-frame clones only and misses some. The V and J calls and clone size were taken over from that table, and D and trimming were inferred from the DNA. The sample lists 95,000 to 110,000 clones, roughly 70% occurring once.

The chain uses TRBV18 and TRBJ1-1; a weak D match, TRBD1 (5 bases). The sequenced sample consisted of PBMCs. The origin of this receptor is a woman in her forties or fifties in good health and CMV-seronegative. The CDR3 reads CASSPLEGRGNTEAFF. CDR3 in DNA: TGTGCCAGCTCACCACTAGAGGGGAGGGGGAACACTGAAGCTTTCTTT.